The source of this T cell receptor (beta chain) is a study of T cells in localized non-small cell lung cancer. Points from the study as a whole: Tumor samples were not multi-region, leaving intratumor heterogeneity unexcluded. Appearance in adjacent lung was seen for a median approximately 60 of the top 100 tumor clones. Compared with tumor, uninvolved adjacent lung displayed greater T cell clonality, ranking highest overall.

Comment on this clone: Its antigen remains unidentified.

This table comes from immunoSEQ multiplex PCR, and its TCRdb copy is limited to in-frame clones, with some not included. Of about 62,000 clones listed, 81% are singletons. The specimen comprised PBMCs, sampled before any cancer treatment. The clonotype comes from a man between 40 and 75 years old with stage II lung adenocarcinoma.

This CDR3 reads CASSDRLQNTEAFF. For the CDR3, the DNA is TGTGCCAGTAGTGACAGGCTGCAGAACACTGAAGCTTTCTTT. This chain uses TRBV19 with TRBJ1-1, with D possibly TRBD1 on 6 matching bases. The V end lost 5 bases, the J end lost 1 base, and 11 bases lay between the germline ends. Per the germline V gene, CDR1 is LNHDA and CDR2 is SQIVND (reference sequence). The CDR3 runs to 14 residues.